This TCR beta chain was retrieved from a study of T-cell reconstitution after alpha-beta-depleted transplantation in children. Study conclusions and caveats: Several hundred expanded graft clones reportedly supplied alpha-beta T cells about two months after transplant.

This clonotype came up many times. What it binds is unknown. Unique molecular identifiers were used to barcode this TCRbeta library. TCRdb reprocessed the PCR reads via MiXCR and lists one record per CDR3 protein. The repertoire includes about 150,000 distinct CDR3 sequences, about 9% of them detected once, and approximately 18% sits in the top ten. Trimming removed 5 bases from V and 3 bases from J, with 13 bases in between. The CDR3 covers 14 residues. The rearrangement links TRBV12-3 or TRBV12-4 to TRBJ2-5; D is unclear. This TCR derives from a female patient aged 2-15 years who had a stem cell transplant for congenital amegakaryocytic thrombocytopenia, so the T cells may come from the graft donor. The sample consisted of PBMCs, mostly from graft donor cells, taken 180 days after TCRalphabeta/CD19-depleted stem cell transplant. The CDR3 protein is CASSPRREEETQYF. For the CDR3, the DNA is TGTGCCAGCAGTCCGCGAAGGGAAGAAGAGACCCAGTACTTC.